Described below is a single T cell receptor (beta chain) sequence and its context. Its specificity is not known. These data come from a study of vaccination and CD4 T cells after COVID-19. Documented treatment: roughly 10-day PBMC culture with coronavirus spike peptide pools or control peptides (ViraFEST assay). Investigators obtained the unexposed donor's CD4+ T cells before the COVID-19 pandemic (2011-2018). Sequenced with the Oncomine TCR Beta short-read assay was DNA taken from cultured CD4+ T cells. CD4+ T cells were cultured, and genomic DNA was extracted from them. One entry per CDR3 protein, called by TCRdb with MiXCR from the PCR reads. This table has approximately 9,000 distinct CDR3 sequences, around a third appearing once. Germline V lookup: CDR1 SGHTA, CDR2 FQGNSA. The CDR3 has 15 amino acids. Trimming removed 0 bases from V and 0 bases from J, with 8 bases in between.

Sequenced input: CD4+ T cells from blood, cultured in vitro. This sequence joins TRBV7-2 and TRBJ1-1; no clear D. This receptor was taken from a human donor in good health. As DNA, the CDR3 is TGTGCCAGCAGCTTAGCGTCTTCAATGAACACTGAAGCTTTCTTT. Protein product: CASSLASSMNTEAFF.